The rows below give T cell receptor beta chains drawn from one sample of a study of control samples from healthy donors and cancer patients. Clones were read by immunoSEQ multiplex PCR, and TCRdb kept only the in-frame ones, dropping some. Among around 110,000 clones listed, roughly nine tenths were seen once. Sequencing input: PBMCs. The source of these receptors is a woman aged 45-65 years with colorectal cancer. Both conserved end residues are part of each CDR3. D genes are given only for firm matches. Clone size is given for some rows only: seen once, a few or many times, or a class if the clone is expanded.

-,TRBJ2-1,-,TRBV7-9,CASSLSLNNEQFF,TGTGCCAGCAGCTTATCTCTCAACAATGAGCAGTTCTTC
-,TRBJ2-3,-,TRBV5-1,CASSGGPGVEDTQYF,TGCGCCAGCAGCGGAGGACCGGGGGTCGAAGATACGCAGTATTTT
-,TRBJ1-6,-,TRBV19,CASSLSRTGNSPLHF,TGTGCCAGTAGTTTATCAAGGACGGGCAATTCACCCCTCCACTTT
-,TRBJ2-2,-,TRBV7-9,CASRLTSTGELFF,TGTGCCAGCAGGCTAACAAGCACCGGGGAGCTGTTTTTT
-,TRBJ2-1,-,TRBV5-6,CASSLKAGGSYNEQFF,TGTGCCAGCAGCTTGAAGGCTGGGGGGTCCTACAATGAGCAGTTCTTC
once,TRBJ2-5,-,TRBV3-1/TRBV3-2,CASSEGETQYF,TGTGCCAGCAGCGAGGGGGAGACCCAGTACTTC
once,TRBJ2-3,TRBD1,TRBV5-1,CASSLAGTGATDTQYF,TGCGCCAGCAGCTTGGCCGGGACAGGGGCCACAGATACGCAGTATTTT
-,TRBJ1-2,TRBD1,TRBV7-2,CASSPTWDRNDGYTF,TGTGCCAGCAGCCCCACCTGGGACAGGAACGATGGCTACACCTTC
-,TRBJ2-1,-,TRBV7-3,CASSQKTGSYNEQFF,TGTGCCAGCAGCCAAAAGACAGGTTCCTACAATGAGCAGTTCTTC
-,TRBJ1-2,-,TRBV10-3,CATTLGTHEGYTF,TGTGCCACCACGCTCGGGACTCATGAAGGCTACACCTTC
-,TRBJ2-2,-,TRBV2,CASRNRVAGELFF,TGTGCCAGCAGGAACAGGGTAGCCGGGGAGCTGTTTTTT
-,TRBJ2-3,-,TRBV5-1,CASGDIGGPMVDTQYF,TGCGCCAGCGGGGATATAGGGGGTCCTATGGTGGATACGCAGTATTTT
-,TRBJ1-1,-,TRBV5-1,CASSLVGMNTEAFF,TGCGCCAGCAGCTTGGTAGGGATGAACACTGAAGCTTTCTTT
-,TRBJ2-7,TRBD2,TRBV19,CASSNLLTGTSGTYEQYF,TGTGCCAGTAGTAACTTATTAACCGGGACTAGCGGGACTTACGAGCAGTACTTC
-,TRBJ2-1,-,TRBV6-6,CASGDYNEQFF,TGTGCCAGCGGAGACTACAATGAGCAGTTCTTC
-,TRBJ2-7,-,TRBV30,CADRGQKVEQYF,TGTGCCGACCGGGGACAAAAGGTCGAGCAGTACTTC
-,TRBJ1-1,-,TRBV12-3/TRBV12-4,CASSLSGGTEAFF,TGTGCCAGCAGTTTAAGCGGTGGTACTGAAGCTTTCTTT
-,TRBJ2-3,TRBD2,TRBV7-8,CASSLRGRLADTQYF,TGTGCCAGCAGCTTACGCGGGAGGTTAGCAGATACGCAGTATTTT
-,TRBJ2-1,TRBD1,TRBV7-6,CASSSRQGNLFF,TGTGCCAGCAGCTCACGACAGGGGAATTTGTTCTTC
-,TRBJ2-7,-,TRBV14,CASSQETEYEQYF,TGTGCCAGCAGCCAAGAGACAGAATACGAGCAGTACTTC
-,TRBJ2-3,TRBD2,TRBV7-2,CASSLVGTSGRDTQYF,TGTGCCAGCAGCTTAGTGGGGACTAGCGGGAGAGATACGCAGTATTTT
-,TRBJ2-1,-,TRBV5-6,CASSTPGVTYNEQFF,TGTGCCAGCAGCACCCCGGGAGTCACCTACAATGAGCAGTTCTTC
-,TRBJ2-7,-,TRBV2,CASSEATGRLGGEQYF,TGTGCCAGCAGTGAAGCGACAGGGCGGCTGGGAGGTGAGCAGTACTTC
-,TRBJ2-2,TRBD2,TRBV5-1,CASSLAGTKTGELFF,TGCGCCAGCAGCTTGGCCGGGACTAAAACCGGGGAGCTGTTTTTT
-,TRBJ1-2,TRBD1,TRBV2,CASRRDREGYGYTF,TGTGCCAGCAGGAGGGACAGGGAGGGCTATGGCTACACCTTC
-,TRBJ2-1,-,TRBV2,CASRLAQSSYNEQFF,TGTGCCAGCCGGTTAGCGCAGAGCTCCTACAATGAGCAGTTCTTC
once,TRBJ1-2,TRBD1,TRBV6-5,CATRTTGVFSGYTF,TGTGCCACTCGGACTACAGGGGTATTTAGCGGCTACACCTTC
once,TRBJ1-1,-,TRBV2,CASSEARFGRAPLNTEAFF,TGTGCCAGCAGTGAAGCGAGGTTCGGCAGGGCCCCTCTGAACACTGAAGCTTTCTTT
-,TRBJ1-5,TRBD1,TRBV7-9,CASREGTGGNQPQHF,TGTGCCAGCAGGGAAGGGACAGGGGGCAATCAGCCCCAGCATTTT
once,TRBJ1-2,-,TRBV6-5,CASSYSSRGSYGYTF,TGTGCCAGCAGTTACTCCAGTCGTGGAAGCTATGGCTACACCTTC
-,TRBJ2-5,-,TRBV2,CASSAWMGVQETQYF,TGTGCCAGCAGTGCTTGGATGGGGGTTCAAGAGACCCAGTACTTC